The 22 T cell receptor beta chains given below trace back to one sample, sequenced in a study of T-cell memory formation after mild COVID-19. Using its own MiXCR run on the 5' RACE reads, TCRdb lists one record per CDR3 protein. The table includes around 250,000 distinct CDR3 sequences, roughly 9.4% detected once. Sequencing was done on a sample of PBMCs or a T cell subset sorted from them (not recorded which). All receptors derive from a man younger than 30 who had mild COVID-19 (a few samples of this study predate the infection). Cell type and time point are not known.

The chain carries TRBV9 and TRBJ2-7; D is perhaps TRBD1 or TRBD2 (5 bases each). The germline V gene encodes CDR1 SGDLS and CDR2 YYNGEE. This CDR3 has 14 residues. Trimming stripped 3 bases from V and 6 bases from J, with 16 bases between. Here the CDR3 reads CASSGTIRGAEQYF. The CDR3 region has the DNA TGTGCCAGCAGCGGAACTATTAGGGGAGCCGAGCAGTACTTC.

This clonotype was found a few times. The chain joins TRBV9 to TRBJ2-1; TRBD1 might be the D (6 bases). This CDR3 has 14 amino acids. V lost 2 bases and J lost 7, with 13 bases in between. From germline, CDR1 is SGDLS and CDR2 YYNGEE. CDR3 protein: CASSVVQGSNEQFF. CDR3 nucleotide sequence: TGTGCCAGCAGCGTGGTTCAGGGGAGTAATGAGCAGTTCTTC.

This clonotype has a handful of counts. J is TRBJ1-1 and V is TRBV11-3; unclear D gene. Germline loops: CDR1 SGHNT, CDR2 YENEEA. CDR3 length: 13 residues. The V end lost 3 bases, the J end lost 8 bases, and 13 bases lay between the germline ends. DNA for the CDR3: TGTGCCAGCAGCTTGGGAGGTGCCCGGGAAGCTTTCTTT. Its translation is CASSLGGAREAFF. Variable domain in full (rest from reference TRBV11-3 and TRBJ1-1): EAGVVQSPRYKIIEKKQPVAFWCNPISGHNTLYWYLQNLGQGPELLIRYENEEAVDDSQLPKDRFSAERLKGVDSTLKIQPAELGDSAVYLCASSLGGAREAFFGQGTRLTVV.

This clonotype has a handful of counts. This rearrangement joins TRBV9 to TRBJ2-7; no clear D. CDR1 and CDR2 (germline): SGDLS, YYNGEE. The V end lost 5 bases, the J end lost 1 base, and 16 bases lay between the germline ends. There are 15 residues in the CDR3. The CDR3 region is CASSAGELKSYEQYF. CDR3 DNA: TGTGCCAGCAGTGCAGGTGAACTAAAGTCCTACGAGCAGTACTTC.

V gene TRBV7-2 combines with J gene TRBJ2-1; 11 bases are shared with TRBD2. This CDR3 spans 14 amino acids. Germline assignment: CDR1 SGHTA and CDR2 FQGNSA. Germline trimming cut 6 bases from V and 3 bases from J; bases unmatched to any gene: 1. In nucleotides, the CDR3 is TGTGCCAGCAGAGGGACTAGCGGCTACAATGAGCAGTTCTTC. Translation gives CASRGTSGYNEQFF.

V is TRBV5-1 and J is TRBJ2-1; the D is unclear. Trimming shortened V by 6 bases and J by 0 bases, and 10 bases separated the two germline ends. CDR1 and CDR2 (germline): SGHRS, YFSETQ. The CDR3 runs 14 residues. DNA of the CDR3: TGCGCCAGCAACCCAACTGCCTCCTACAATGAGCAGTTCTTC. Translating gives CASNPTASYNEQFF.

The CDR3 sequence: CASSVVGNINSPLHF. DNA of the CDR3: TGTGCCAGCAGCGTAGTAGGAAACATTAATTCACCCCTCCACTTT. This chain uses TRBV9 with TRBJ1-6; D is ambiguous. The V gene's germline CDR1 is SGDLS and CDR2 YYNGEE. Trimming stripped 0 bases from V and 6 bases from J, with 10 bases between. This CDR3 comprises 15 residues. The complete variable domain, with remaining parts taken from reference TRBV9 and TRBJ1-6, reads DSGVTQTPKHLITATGQRVTLRCSPRSGDLSVYWYQQSLDQGLQFLIQYYNGEERAKGNILERFSAQQFPDLHSELNLSSLELGDSALYFCASSVVGNINSPLHFGNGTRLTVT.

This clonotype was counted ten times or more. The chain carries TRBV5-1 and TRBJ2-3; the match to TRBD2 covers 14 bases. Trimming cost V 0 bases and J 5 bases; bases outside gene matches: 8. There are 18 residues in the CDR3. Per the germline V gene, CDR1 is SGHRS and CDR2 is YFSETQ. For the CDR3, the DNA is TGCGCCAGCAGCTTGGCCCGACTAGCGGGGGGGCAATTAGATACGCAGTATTTT. Protein product: CASSLARLAGGQLDTQYF.

The rearrangement links TRBV12-3 or TRBV12-4 to TRBJ2-3; a possible D gene is TRBD1 (6 bases). V lost 8 bases and J 2 bases, leaving 14 bases between the germline ends. The CDR3 has 14 residues. The CDR3 DNA is TGTGCCAGCCGATGGGGGCCGTACACAGATACGCAGTATTTT. Its translation: CASRWGPYTDTQYF.

This clonotype was picked up many times. The junction and the germline gene differ at one end; a read error may be behind it. This sequence joins TRBV5-6 and TRBJ2-1; 7 bases match TRBD2. This CDR3 has 15 residues. Germline V CDR1 and CDR2: SGHDT, YYEEEE. This CDR3 is CASSPGGSSYNEQFF. The CDR3 nucleotides are TGCGCCAGCAGCCCCGGGGGGAGCTCCTACAATGAGCAGTTCTTC.

This chain links TRBV6-5 with TRBJ1-1; D gene ambiguous. The CDR3 runs to 12 residues. Trimming removed 8 bases at V and 3 bases at J, with 10 bases between. Germline V CDR1 and CDR2: MNHEY, SVGAGI. The CDR3 here is CASGNMYTEAFF. The CDR3 nucleotides are TGTGCCAGCGGAAATATGTACACTGAAGCTTTCTTT.

The sample holds a few counts of this clonotype. The chain combines TRBV7-9 with TRBJ1-1, with 8 bases identical to TRBD1. The germline V gene encodes CDR1 SEHNR and CDR2 FQNEAQ (reference sequence). The CDR3 has 15 amino acids. Losses at the gene ends were 2 bases for V and 1 base for J; bases not matched to a gene: 3. CDR3 in amino acids: CASSLTGQGNTEAFF. CDR3 bases: TGTGCCAGCAGCTTAACTGGACAGGGGAACACTGAAGCTTTCTTT.

This clonotype was seen ten or more times. This chain connects TRBV20-1 to TRBJ2-3; TRBD1 matches at 8 bases. The CDR3 has 14 residues. After removal of 0 bases from V and 4 bases from J, the junction contained 3 bases not matched to a gene. CDR1 is DFQATT, CDR2 SNEGSKA, per germline (reference sequence). CDR3 DNA: TGCAGTGCTAGAGACAGGGGGCCCGCAGATACGCAGTATTTT. Translating gives CSARDRGPADTQYF.

The chain is built from TRBV6-6 and TRBJ2-5; D not resolved. The better agreement between TRBJ2-7 and the DNA end casts doubt on the J call. Germline lookup yields CDR1 MNHNY and CDR2 SVGAGI (reference sequence). The CDR3 spans 14 residues. The DNA for the CDR3 is TGTGCCAGCAGTCATGGCACAGCCCTGGTCGAGCAGTACTTC. Amino acid sequence: CASSHGTALVEQYF.

The rearrangement links TRBV5-1 to TRBJ2-5; 9 positions match TRBD2. V was pared by 5 bases and J by 3 bases, with 8 bases of the junction left unmatched. This CDR3 comprises 15 residues. The germline gives CDR1 SGHRS, CDR2 YFSETQ. CDR3 sequence reads: CASSSTSGAKETQYF. The CDR3 nucleotides read TGCGCCAGCAGTTCGACTAGCGGAGCCAAAGAGACCCAGTACTTC.

This clonotype has a handful of counts. This is likely a read error, given that the CDR3 carries no conserved phenylalanine or tryptophan at its end. The DNA is omitted, as the CDR3 cannot be located on it reliably, and the CDR3 follows TCRdb's listing. The chain couples TRBV7-2 to TRBJ2-3. Looked up from germline, CDR1 is SGHTA and CDR2 is FQGNSA. With termini counted, the CDR3 has 11 amino acids. CDR3 loop: CASRFDTTHHL.

The chain joins TRBV4-1 to TRBJ1-6; 11 nucleotides match TRBD1. The CDR3 loop spans 17 amino acids. V shed 7 bases, J shed 10 bases, and the junction held 15 bases outside the gene matches. CDR1 and CDR2 (germline): MGHRA, YSYEKL. The CDR3 protein is CASMETGTGGVGSPLHF. The DNA for the CDR3 is TGCGCCAGCATGGAAACCGGGACAGGGGGAGTAGGCTCACCCCTCCACTTT.

V gene TRBV5-6 combines with J gene TRBJ2-5; TRBD2 is a possible D gene (6 bases). Trimming stripped 1 base from V and 1 base from J, with 11 bases between. CDR3 length: 15 residues. Germline-derived CDR1 and CDR2 are SGHDT and YYEEEE. CDR3 DNA sequence: TGTGCCAGCAGCTTGAGACCGGGACTCCAAGAGACCCAGTACTTC. This translates into CASSLRPGLQETQYF.

In its sample, this clonotype was seen many times. This chain links TRBV9 with TRBJ2-2; 9 bases match TRBD1. Unmatched junction bases numbered 7, after V lost 7 bases and J lost 0 bases. CDR1 is SGDLS and CDR2 is YYNGEE in the germline V gene. This CDR3 is 16 amino acids long. The CDR3 protein is CASGSRDRANTGELFF. CDR3 bases: TGTGCCAGCGGCTCAAGGGACAGGGCGAACACCGGGGAGCTGTTTTTT. The variable domain in full, completed from reference TRBV9 and TRBJ2-2, reads DSGVTQTPKHLITATGQRVTLRCSPRSGDLSVYWYQQSLDQGLQFLIQYYNGEERAKGNILERFSAQQFPDLHSELNLSSLELGDSALYFCASGSRDRANTGELFFGEGSRLTVL.

This clonotype showed up just a few times. The V gene is TRBV11-2, the J gene TRBJ1-4, with D maybe TRBD1 (6 bases). CDR1 and CDR2 from the germline V gene are SGHAT and FQNNGV. Between the trimmed V and J ends, which lost 7 bases and 0 bases, there was a span of 12 bases. This CDR3 comprises 15 residues. DNA for the CDR3: TGTGCCAGCATCCAAGGGGGTTCAACTAATGAAAAACTGTTTTTT. Translating it yields CASIQGGSTNEKLFF. Based on the CDR3 plus reference TRBV11-2 and TRBJ1-4, the full variable domain is EAGVAQSPRYKIIEKRQSVAFWCNPISGHATLYWYQQILGQGPKLLIQFQNNGVVDDSQLPKDRFSAERLKGVDSTLKIQPAKLEDSAVYLCASIQGGSTNEKLFFGSGTQLSVL.

This clonotype was picked up many times. The genes are TRBV29-1 and TRBJ2-7; D remains ambiguous. The germline V gene has CDR1 SQVTM and CDR2 ANQGSEA. V was pared by 5 bases and J by 0 bases, with 14 bases between. CDR3 length: 14 residues. The CDR3 loop is CSVFLDSSSYEQYF. The CDR3, as DNA: TGCAGCGTTTTCCTAGACTCAAGCTCCTACGAGCAGTACTTC.

This clonotype was counted between two and nine times. The CDR3 DNA reads as TGCGCCAGCAGCTCAACAGGGGAAGAAGCTTTCTTT. Translated, it gives CASSSTGEEAFF. The chain employs TRBV5-1 and TRBJ1-1; TRBD1 agrees at 7 bases. From germline, CDR1 is SGHRS and CDR2 YFSETQ. This CDR3 has 12 residues. V lost 3 bases, J lost 8 bases, and 4 bases stayed unmatched.